The 19 T cell receptor beta chains presented below share a single source sample, sequenced in a study of regulatory T cells in long-lasting Graves disease. To make TCR beta libraries, researchers used iRepertoire HTBI primers and Arm-PCR of CDR3 regions. MiXCR, run by TCRdb on the multiplex PCR reads, gives a single entry per CDR3 protein. The repertoire holds about half a million distinct CDR3 sequences, approximately 22% seen once, with 10% to 15% in the top ten. Time point noted: persistent/refractory GD, antithyroid drugs over 5 years with positive TRAb. Extracted PBMC RNA gave rise to the TCR library. Sequencing was performed on peripheral blood mononuclear cells (PBMCs), taken when the disease was refractory, from a patient treated with antithyroid drugs. All receptors come from a female donor with Graves disease.

This clonotype was seen many times. The J gene is TRBJ2-2, the V gene TRBV12-3 or TRBV12-4; a possible D gene is TRBD1 (5 bases). V dropped 0 bases and J dropped 2 bases, with 7 bases sitting between them. This CDR3 comprises 15 residues. The chain's CDR3 is CASSLAQGNTGELFF. Written as DNA, the CDR3 is TGTGCCAGCAGTTTAGCCCAGGGTAACACCGGGGAGCTGTTTTTT.

This clonotype has more than one count but fewer than ten. This CDR3 reads CASSAGGATDTQYF. CDR3 coding DNA: TGTGCCAGCAGTGCAGGGGGCGCGACAGATACGCAGTATTTT. The genes are TRBV27 and TRBJ2-3; 8 bases map to TRBD1. The CDR3 has 14 residues. The ends lost 5 bases at V and 3 bases at J; junction bases unmatched: 4. CDR1 MNHEY and CDR2 SMNVEV come from the germline V gene (reference sequence).

In this sample, this clonotype turned up many times. The V and J genes are TRBV2 and TRBJ2-7; TRBD2 agrees at 11 bases. V dropped 3 bases and J dropped 7; count of bases not matched to a gene: 5. This CDR3 contains 14 residues. CDR1 is SNHLY, CDR2 FYNNEI, per germline. The CDR3 DNA reads TGTGCCAGCAGTGATACTAGCGGGAGTGGAGAGCAGTACTTC. This sequence encodes CASSDTSGSGEQYF.

The V and J genes are TRBV13 and TRBJ2-7; D remains unclear. The CDR3 spans 19 residues. CDR1 PRHDT and CDR2 FYEKMQ come from the germline V gene (reference sequence). The ends were cut back, 3 bases at V and 1 base at J, with 25 bases in the middle. In DNA, the CDR3 is TGTGCCAGCAGCTTCCCCGGCGAGGAACGGTCGCACCCGTCCTACGAGCAGTACTTC. Translation: CASSFPGEERSHPSYEQYF.

This rearrangement joins TRBV20-1 to TRBJ1-2, with D tentatively TRBD1 (5 bases). Trimming shortened V by 0 bases and J by 9 bases, and 14 bases separated the two germline ends. Germline-derived CDR1 and CDR2 are DFQATT and SNEGSKA (reference sequence). The CDR3 is 13 residues long. CDR3 region: CSAREGGLKRYTF. The CDR3 DNA follows: TGCAGTGCTAGAGAGGGGGGACTAAAACGCTACACCTTC.

CDR3 DNA: TGCGCCAGCAGCCAAGGCCCGGGGGAACAGCCCCAGCATTTT. This translates into CASSQGPGEQPQHF. This rearrangement joins TRBV4-3 to TRBJ1-5; possibly TRBD1 for D (5 bases). CDR3 size: 14 residues. V was clipped by 1 base and J by 7 bases, with 11 bases between them. The V gene's germline CDR1 is LGHNA and CDR2 YSLEER.

There are a few counts of this clonotype. The V call is TRBV5-1, the J call TRBJ1-1; the D is unclear. This CDR3 region has 14 residues. The V gene lost 0 bases and the J gene lost 11 bases, with 17 bases spanning the gap. CDR1 and CDR2 from the germline V gene are SGHRS and YFSETQ. DNA for the CDR3: TGCGCCAGCAGCTTGGCCATGGGCTCCGTAGACGCTTTCTTT. This encodes CASSLAMGSVDAFF.

V and J are TRBV27 and TRBJ1-3; D call uncertain. V was pared by 4 bases and J by 2 bases, with 15 bases between. From germline, CDR1 is MNHEY and CDR2 SMNVEV (reference sequence). This CDR3 region has 16 residues. The DNA of the CDR3 is TGTGCCAGCAGTTCACCGCAGTTGAGCCCTGGAAACACCATATATTTT. Translated, it gives CASSSPQLSPGNTIYF.

This clonotype was counted many times. This chain links TRBV28 with TRBJ2-5, with D uncertain. Trimming removed 5 bases at V and 4 bases at J, with 17 bases between. Germline loops: CDR1 MDHEN, CDR2 SYDVKM. The CDR3 runs to 15 residues. The CDR3 protein is CASSNDVSGLETQYF. The DNA for the CDR3 is TGTGCCAGCAGTAATGATGTGTCGGGTTTAGAGACCCAGTACTTC.

This clonotype was observed at least ten times. This chain joins TRBV7-2 and TRBJ2-3, with no clear D. V was cut by 5 bases and J by 2 bases, with 8 bases left in between. Per the germline V gene, CDR1 is SGHTA and CDR2 is FQGNSA. The CDR3 has 13 amino acids. DNA of the CDR3: TGTGCCAGCAGCCCTCGCCCCACAGATACGCAGTATTTT. This encodes CASSPRPTDTQYF. Filled out from reference TRBV7-2 and TRBJ2-3, the complete variable domain reads GAGVSQSPSNKVTEKGKDVELRCDPISGHTALYWYRQSLGQGLEFLIYFQGNSAPDKSGLPSDRFSAERTGGSVSTLTIQRTQQEDSAVYLCASSPRPTDTQYFGPGTRLTVL.

The sample holds many counts of this clonotype. The V call is TRBV6-1, the J call TRBJ2-7, with D maybe TRBD1 (5 bases). V lost 10 bases and J 0 bases, leaving 16 bases between the germline ends. This CDR3 is 14 amino acids long. Germline V CDR1 and CDR2: MNHNS, SASEGT. CDR3 amino acids: CATTLGQASYEQYF. CDR3 sequence (DNA): TGTGCCACCACCTTGGGGCAGGCCTCCTACGAGCAGTACTTC.

The chain links TRBV5-1 to TRBJ2-2; the D gene could be TRBD1 or TRBD2 (5 bases each). This CDR3 has 18 amino acids. The V end lost 0 bases, the J end lost 2 bases, and 17 bases lay between the germline ends. Germline V CDR1 and CDR2: SGHRS, YFSETQ. The CDR3, as DNA: TGCGCCAGCAGCTTGGTTTTTCCCGGGACGGGTAACACCGGGGAGCTGTTTTTT. Encoded protein: CASSLVFPGTGNTGELFF.

The chain carries TRBV20-1 and TRBJ2-1, with 15 nucleotides matching TRBD2. V lost 0 bases and J lost 2; bases outside the gene matches: 14. CDR3 length: 21 amino acids. CDR1 and CDR2 from the germline V gene are DFQATT and SNEGSKA (reference sequence). The CDR3 nucleotides are TGCAGTGCTAGAGACCCAAAGCGGACTAGCGGGAGGGGCAGAACCTACAATGAGCAGTTCTTC. It encodes CSARDPKRTSGRGRTYNEQFF.

The table lists this clonotype with many counts. J is TRBJ2-7 and V is TRBV28; D is unclear. V was shortened by 5 bases and J by 1 base, with 18 bases between the two germline ends. This CDR3 is 16 amino acids long. Germline V gives CDR1 MDHEN, CDR2 SYDVKM. CDR3 in DNA: TGTGCCAGCAGTCCCGGATCCGGGTCCGTGTCCTACGAGCAGTACTTC. This sequence encodes CASSPGSGSVSYEQYF. Complete variable domain (other parts from reference TRBV28 and TRBJ2-7): DVKVTQSSRYLVKRTGEKVFLECVQDMDHENMFWYRQDPGLGLRLIYFSYDVKMKEKGDIPEGYSVSREKKERFSLILESASTNQTSMYLCASSPGSGSVSYEQYFGPGTRLTVT.

This clonotype came up many times. The chain's CDR3 is CSVRPGQGGGYTF. As DNA, the CDR3 is TGCAGTGTTCGGCCGGGACAGGGAGGCGGCTACACCTTC. The V gene is TRBV20-1, the J gene TRBJ1-2, with 9 bases matching TRBD1. The germline V gene has CDR1 DFQATT and CDR2 SNEGSKA (reference sequence). This CDR3 comprises 13 residues. V shed 7 bases and J 8 bases; nucleotides not matched to a gene: 11.

This clonotype was picked up a small number of times. This rearrangement joins TRBV10-3 to TRBJ1-5; D is unclear. The germline V gene has CDR1 ENHRY and CDR2 SYGVKD. The length of the CDR3 is 13 residues. Trimming took 3 bases from V and 6 from J, leaving 9 bases between them. This CDR3 is CAISEITGQPQHF. The CDR3 DNA reads TGTGCCATCAGTGAAATCACGGGTCAGCCCCAGCATTTT.

This chain links TRBV6-1 with TRBJ1-4; D remains unclear. This CDR3 spans 18 amino acids. V was shortened by 4 bases and J by 6 bases, with 24 bases between the two germline ends. Germline-derived CDR1 and CDR2 are MNHNS and SASEGT. The CDR3 loop is CASSGARGSLTGYEKLFF. CDR3 nucleotides: TGTGCCAGCAGTGGGGCCCGAGGATCTCTGACGGGTTATGAAAAACTGTTTTTT.

Many counts were recorded for this clonotype. This chain links TRBV5-1 with TRBJ2-2; 7 bases are a match to TRBD2. The CDR3 runs to 16 residues. With 5 bases clipped from V and 1 base from J, the junction kept 8 bases outside the gene matches. Germline CDR1 SGHRS, CDR2 YFSETQ. The DNA for the CDR3 is TGCGCCAGCAGACTTAGGACTAGTCAGAACACCGGGGAGCTGTTTTTT. Amino acid sequence: CASRLRTSQNTGELFF.

There are many counts of this clonotype. The gene calls are TRBV19 and TRBJ1-5; 8 bases fit TRBD1. Germline trimming cut 6 bases from V and 6 bases from J; bases unmatched to any gene: 7. CDR1 is LNHDA, CDR2 SQIVND, per germline (reference sequence). The CDR3 covers 14 residues. The CDR3 sequence is CASSPTGEIQPQHF. The CDR3 bases are TGTGCCAGTAGCCCGACAGGGGAGATTCAGCCCCAGCATTTT.